The rows below give T cell receptor beta chains drawn from one sample of a study of blood T cell repertoires in COVID-19. Assay used: immunoSEQ multiplex PCR; TCRdb lists only in-frame clones, some missing. In the table there are 100,000 or so clones, around 86% of which are singletons. What was sequenced was peripheral blood. These receptors originate from a man in his 60s with acute or convalescent COVID-19. Each CDR3 is given with its conserved first and last residue. Where a row states a size, it is once, few, many or the class of an expanded clone; other rows omit it.

v_gene: TRBV2; abundance: NA; j_gene: TRBJ2-1; CDR3aa: CASSAQGGEQFF
v_gene: TRBV7-2; abundance: NA; j_gene: TRBJ2-2; CDR3aa: CASSPYTGELFF
v_gene: TRBV6-5; abundance: NA; j_gene: TRBJ2-7; CDR3aa: CASSSLRTGRTYEQYF
v_gene: TRBV5-4; abundance: NA; j_gene: TRBJ2-7; CDR3aa: CASSLGTAHSYEQYF
v_gene: TRBV19; abundance: NA; j_gene: TRBJ2-3; CDR3aa: CASSPSRGGGDTQYF
v_gene: TRBV6-5; abundance: NA; j_gene: TRBJ2-3; CDR3aa: CASGRVAGVTDTQYF
v_gene: TRBV27; abundance: few; j_gene: TRBJ1-3; CDR3aa: CASSQQSRGNTIYF
v_gene: TRBV19; abundance: NA; j_gene: TRBJ2-2; CDR3aa: CASMPSGVPTGELFF
v_gene: TRBV25-1; abundance: NA; j_gene: TRBJ2-5; CDR3aa: CASRRTSGPALQETQYF
v_gene: TRBV5-1; abundance: NA; j_gene: TRBJ1-4; CDR3aa: CASSQTGVATNEKLFF
v_gene: TRBV7-2; abundance: NA; j_gene: TRBJ1-2; CDR3aa: CASSHLQGRGYTF
v_gene: TRBV2; abundance: NA; j_gene: TRBJ2-5; CDR3aa: CASLMGLADQETQYF
v_gene: TRBV7-2; abundance: NA; j_gene: TRBJ2-7; CDR3aa: CASSPKVGTGREQYF
v_gene: TRBV7-2; abundance: NA; j_gene: TRBJ2-3; CDR3aa: CASSLNLGSSGRTDTQYF
v_gene: TRBV19; abundance: NA; j_gene: TRBJ1-2; CDR3aa: CASSPIRTGLYGYTF
v_gene: TRBV30; abundance: few; j_gene: TRBJ1-5; CDR3aa: CAWSTGGAALASLNQPQHF
v_gene: TRBV18; abundance: NA; j_gene: TRBJ2-1; CDR3aa: CASSPDRDYNEQFF
v_gene: TRBV24-1; abundance: NA; j_gene: TRBJ1-5; CDR3aa: CATSEGGTGLNQPQHF
v_gene: TRBV12-3/TRBV12-4; abundance: NA; j_gene: TRBJ1-5; CDR3aa: CASSFREDQPQHF
v_gene: TRBV2; abundance: NA; j_gene: TRBJ2-1; CDR3aa: CASPRTQGVAFNEQFF
v_gene: TRBV7-9; abundance: NA; j_gene: TRBJ2-1; CDR3aa: CASSRAARNEQFF
v_gene: TRBV4-1; abundance: NA; j_gene: TRBJ2-2; CDR3aa: CASSQGAGVNTGELFF
v_gene: TRBV6-5; abundance: NA; j_gene: TRBJ1-1; CDR3aa: CASSYSSQEHEAFF
v_gene: TRBV3-1/TRBV3-2; abundance: NA; j_gene: TRBJ2-1; CDR3aa: CASSQRTKFNEQFF
v_gene: TRBV5-1; abundance: NA; j_gene: TRBJ2-2; CDR3aa: CASSWTSFGSTGELFF
v_gene: TRBV4-3; abundance: NA; j_gene: TRBJ1-4; CDR3aa: CASSQDWTNNEKLFF
v_gene: TRBV25-1; abundance: NA; j_gene: TRBJ2-1; CDR3aa: CASGRDRAWDEQFF
v_gene: TRBV5-8; abundance: NA; j_gene: TRBJ1-1; CDR3aa: CASSLVQANTEAFF
v_gene: TRBV30; abundance: NA; j_gene: TRBJ1-2; CDR3aa: CAWREPGVLSNYGYTF